The 10 T cell receptor beta chains below all came from one sample that was sequenced in a study of post-analysis software for immune sequencing data. Study-level points and caveats: The study found TRBV5-6, TRBV5-1 and TRBV20-1 among 5 or 6 TRBV segments more frequent in patients than controls.

Antigens of these TCRs are unknown. Built from TCR beta cDNA, the libraries had unique molecular identifiers in them. TCRdb redid the calling of the PCR reads with MiXCR, one entry per CDR3 protein. Found here are 820,000 or so distinct CDR3 sequences, about 50% of them singletons; the top ten hold 4.6%. Sequencing was carried out using blood. The receptors derive from a girl under 18 with multiple sclerosis.

The chain carries TRBV20-1 and TRBJ1-5; D may be TRBD1 (6 bases). Trimming stripped 0 bases from V and 6 bases from J, with 12 bases between. The germline V gene encodes CDR1 DFQATT and CDR2 SNEGSKA (reference sequence). The CDR3 covers 14 residues. CDR3 DNA: TGCAGTGCTAGAGATTCCAGGGGAGGTCAGCCCCAGCATTTT. Amino acids: CSARDSRGGQPQHF.

Many counts were recorded for this clonotype. This CDR3 is CASSSRDSSYEQYF. The CDR3 nucleotides are TGTGCCAGCAGCTCCCGGGACAGCTCCTACGAGCAGTACTTC. The chain has TRBV7-2 and TRBJ2-7; 7 bases are shared with TRBD1. The J segment lost 0 bases and the V segment lost 4 bases, leaving 3 bases of the junction unmatched. This CDR3 contains 14 residues. Germline lookup yields CDR1 SGHTA and CDR2 FQGNSA.

The chain recombines TRBV3-1 with TRBJ2-5; no definite D call. The germline CDR1 and CDR2 sequences are LGHDT and YNNKEL (reference sequence). This CDR3 has 17 residues. Trimming took off 0 bases at V and 4 bases at J, with 18 bases between the two ends. For the CDR3, the DNA is TGTGCCAGCAGCCAAGATTTACGTACTGCTATTCGAGAGACCCAGTACTTC. Translating gives CASSQDLRTAIRETQYF.

This clonotype was recorded a few times. This chain uses TRBV4-2 with TRBJ1-1, with a possible D match to TRBD1 (5 bases). CDR1 and CDR2 (germline): LGHNA, YNFKEQ. This CDR3 has 15 residues. V lost 0 bases and J lost 0, with 8 bases in between. The DNA for the CDR3 is TGTGCCAGCAGCCAAGACGGGACTGTGAACACTGAAGCTTTCTTT. Protein product: CASSQDGTVNTEAFF.

The V and J genes are TRBV20-1 and TRBJ1-1; TRBD1 matches at 8 bases. In germline, CDR1 is DFQATT, CDR2 SNEGSKA (reference sequence). The CDR3 is 14 amino acids. Trimming cost V 3 bases and J 5 bases; bases outside gene matches: 8. The CDR3 region has the DNA TGCAGTGCTAGCCATGGACAGGGAGGGACTGAAGCTTTCTTT. Its translation: CSASHGQGGTEAFF.

The gene calls are TRBV11-2 and TRBJ2-7; D is unresolved. V lost 0 bases and J 0 bases, leaving 9 bases between the germline ends. CDR1 SGHAT and CDR2 FQNNGV come from the germline V gene. CDR3 size: 15 residues. In DNA form, the CDR3 reads TGTGCCAGCAGCTTAGATCTGACCGTCTCCTACGAGCAGTACTTC. Translating gives CASSLDLTVSYEQYF.

V and J are TRBV9 and TRBJ2-7, with D tentatively TRBD1 (7 bases). Deletions cut 1 base from V and 1 base from J, with 12 bases between. Germline V gene lookup returns CDR1 SGDLS and CDR2 YYNGEE. There are 15 residues in the CDR3. The CDR3 sequence is CASSVQGGPSYEQYF. DNA of the CDR3: TGTGCCAGCAGCGTACAGGGGGGCCCTTCCTACGAGCAGTACTTC.

The gene calls are TRBV29-1 and TRBJ2-2; D perhaps matches TRBD2 (6 bases). Germline V lookup: CDR1 SQVTM, CDR2 ANQGSEA. Trimming left V 5 bases short and J 3 bases short, with 10 bases between. CDR3 size: 13 residues. Here the CDR3 reads CSVRGLYTGELFF. In DNA, the CDR3 is TGCAGCGTTAGGGGACTTTACACCGGGGAGCTGTTTTTT.

This clonotype was recorded a few times. This CDR3 reads CASSQASSGEKLFF. The DNA of the CDR3 is TGTGCCAGCAGCCAAGCGTCGTCAGGCGAAAAACTGTTTTTT. The chain links TRBV3-1 to TRBJ1-4, with unresolved D. The V end lost 1 base, the J end lost 8 bases, and 11 bases lay between the germline ends. The CDR3 has 14 residues. The V gene's germline CDR1 is LGHDT and CDR2 YNNKEL (reference sequence).

Comments on this clonotype: The junction differs from germline at one of its ends, possibly a read error. V and J are TRBV7-8 and TRBJ2-3; the D gene is possibly TRBD1 (7 bases). This CDR3 region has 16 residues. Looked up from germline, CDR1 is SGHVS and CDR2 is FQNEAQ. CDR3 in DNA: TGTGCCGGCAGCTTAACGGCCAGGGGGGTTACAGATACGCAGTATTTT. Translated: CAGSLTARGVTDTQYF.